These 16 T cell receptor beta chains were all obtained from the same sample, sequenced in a study of cytomegalovirus exposure and HLA in healthy donors. The study ran its PCR with 60 Vbeta and 13 Jbeta primers. The repertoire was sequenced with immunoSEQ multiplex PCR; TCRdb's copy has only in-frame clones and lacks some. The profile shows around 150,000 clones, around three quarters of them singletons. Sequenced input: PBMCs. These receptors were taken from a man aged 35 to 55 in good health and CMV-seropositive.

V gene TRBV29-1 combines with J gene TRBJ1-1; weak D call: TRBD1 (5 bases). This CDR3 comprises 14 residues. CDR1 and CDR2 (germline): SQVTM, ANQGSEA. V lost 4 bases, J lost 1 base, and 13 bases lay in between. CDR3 in DNA: TGCAGCGTTGCAAGAGCAGGGCGGAACACTGAAGCTTTCTTT. It codes for CSVARAGRNTEAFF.

The chain employs TRBV5-8 and TRBJ2-5, with D maybe TRBD1 (6 bases). The V gene lost 0 bases and the J gene lost 5 bases, with 11 bases spanning the gap. The CDR3 totals 14 residues. Looked up from germline, CDR1 is SGHTS and CDR2 is YDEGEE. As DNA, the CDR3 is TGTGCCAGCAGCTTGGTGCCAGGGGACGAGACCCAGTACTTC. It yields the protein CASSLVPGDETQYF.

The chain recombines TRBV5-4 with TRBJ2-5; D not resolved. From germline, CDR1 is SGHNT and CDR2 YYREEE (reference sequence). V was cut by 7 bases and J by 3 bases, with 13 bases left in between. The CDR3 has 13 amino acids. CDR3 coding DNA: TGTGCCAGCGGATCCCAGGCCGAAGAGACCCAGTACTTC. Translated, it gives CASGSQAEETQYF.

This clone has only a few counts. This chain links TRBV2 with TRBJ2-7; D remains ambiguous. The CDR3 consists of 13 residues. V was clipped by 5 bases and J by 1 base, with 9 bases between them. The V gene's germline CDR1 is SNHLY and CDR2 FYNNEI. In nucleotides, the CDR3 is TGTGCCAGCAGTTTCCAGGCTTCCTACGAGCAGTACTTC. Amino acid sequence: CASSFQASYEQYF.

The genes are TRBV7-9 and TRBJ1-1; D gene ambiguous. V was shortened by 4 bases and J by 6 bases, with 15 bases between the two germline ends. Germline V lookup: CDR1 SEHNR, CDR2 FQNEAQ (reference sequence). The CDR3 loop spans 14 amino acids. CDR3 sequence (DNA): TGTGCCAGCAGCTCGCAGACACATTTAGCTGAAGCTTTCTTT. Encoded protein: CASSSQTHLAEAFF.

CDR3 bases: TGCGCCAGCAGCCAAGTTGTGCGGGGGGCGCCTAATTCACCCCTCCACTTT. Its translation is CASSQVVRGAPNSPLHF. This chain connects TRBV4-1 to TRBJ1-6; D perhaps matches TRBD1 (6 bases). CDR3 length equals 17 residues. V was shortened by 1 base and J by 6 bases, with 16 bases between the two germline ends. Germline lookup yields CDR1 MGHRA and CDR2 YSYEKL.

The V and J genes are TRBV27 and TRBJ1-1; 7 positions agree with TRBD1. This CDR3 spans 14 amino acids. Trimming removed 5 bases from V and 5 bases from J; junction bases left unmatched: 8. Germline V gene data show CDR1 as MNHEY and CDR2 as SMNVEV (reference sequence). DNA for the CDR3: TGTGCCAGCAGTCCGTGGGACAGACTTACTGAAGCTTTCTTT. It codes for CASSPWDRLTEAFF.

V and J are TRBV30 and TRBJ2-5; TRBD2 agrees at 12 bases. In germline, CDR1 is GTSNPN, CDR2 SVGIG (reference sequence). The V segment lost 5 bases and the J segment 7 bases; nucleotides outside the gene matches: 11. This CDR3 spans 15 amino acids. The chain's CDR3 is CAWGRGLAGSRTQYF. The CDR3 DNA is TGTGCCTGGGGCAGAGGACTAGCGGGATCGCGGACCCAGTACTTC.

This clone was detected a few times. J is TRBJ2-2 and V is TRBV5-6; the D is unclear. V dropped 0 bases and J dropped 5 bases, with 11 bases sitting between them. Germline CDR1 is SGHDT and CDR2 is YYEEEE. The CDR3 runs 15 residues. The CDR3 loop is CASSLVGAWTGELFF. Written as DNA, the CDR3 is TGTGCCAGCAGCTTGGTTGGAGCGTGGACCGGGGAGCTGTTTTTT. Based on the CDR3 plus reference TRBV5-6 and TRBJ2-2, the full variable domain is DAGVTQSPTHLIKTRGQQVTLRCSPKSGHDTVSWYQQALGQGPQFIFQYYEEEERQRGNFPDRFSGHQFPNYSSELNVNALLLGDSALYLCASSLVGAWTGELFFGEGSRLTVL.

V is TRBV6-6 and J is TRBJ2-6; D is unclear. The CDR3 totals 15 residues. Per the germline V gene, CDR1 is MNHNY and CDR2 is SVGAGI (reference sequence). Deletions cut 2 bases from V and 0 bases from J, with 5 bases between. The CDR3 bases are TGTGCCAGCAGTTACGTCGGCTCTGGGGCCAACGTCCTGACTTTC. The encoded protein is CASSYVGSGANVLTF.

This clone was counted between two and nine times. This sequence joins TRBV6-4 and TRBJ1-1; the match to TRBD1 covers 8 bases. From germline, CDR1 is MRHNA and CDR2 SNTAGT. Trimming cost V 4 bases and J 7 bases; bases outside gene matches: 5. The CDR3 runs 13 residues. The CDR3 DNA follows: TGTGCCAGCAGTGCCAGCGACAGGGGTGAAGCTTTCTTT. Translation: CASSASDRGEAFF.

J is TRBJ2-7 and V is TRBV9; 7 bases are shared with TRBD1. There are 14 residues in the CDR3. Looked up from germline, CDR1 is SGDLS and CDR2 is YYNGEE. V lost 4 bases and J lost 2; bases outside the gene matches: 6. CDR3 protein: CASSPGQATYEQYF. The CDR3 DNA reads TGTGCCAGCAGCCCCGGACAGGCAACCTACGAGCAGTACTTC. The whole variable domain, remainder taken from reference TRBV9 and TRBJ2-7, is DSGVTQTPKHLITATGQRVTLRCSPRSGDLSVYWYQQSLDQGLQFLIQYYNGEERAKGNILERFSAQQFPDLHSELNLSSLELGDSALYFCASSPGQATYEQYFGPGTRLTVT.

The V and J genes are TRBV2 and TRBJ2-7, with D possibly TRBD1 on 6 matching bases. Germline CDR1 and CDR2: SNHLY and FYNNEI. The CDR3 is 13 residues long. V gave up 5 bases and J gave up 6 bases, with 14 bases separating them. The CDR3 DNA follows: TGTGCCAGCAGTCTTGGGGGCCGCGGCGAGCAGTACTTC. Amino acids: CASSLGGRGEQYF.

This clone occurred a few times. This sequence joins TRBV27 and TRBJ1-6; D possibly corresponds to TRBD1 (5 bases). The CDR3 is 15 residues long. The V and J ends lost 5 bases and 6 bases respectively, with 14 bases between them. Germline V lookup: CDR1 MNHEY, CDR2 SMNVEV (reference sequence). Written as DNA, the CDR3 is TGTGCCAGCAGTCCCAGGGCGCTGTTTAATTCACCCCTCCACTTT. This sequence encodes CASSPRALFNSPLHF.

V is TRBV4-3 and J is TRBJ1-2, with TRBD1 as a possible D gene (6 bases). V lost 0 bases, J lost 0 bases, and 11 bases lay in between. CDR1 and CDR2 from the germline V gene are LGHNA and YSLEER. This CDR3 contains 16 residues. In DNA, the CDR3 is TGCGCCAGCAGCCAAGAGGGGGGGCCTGCTAACTATGGCTACACCTTC. Translation gives CASSQEGGPANYGYTF.

The V and J genes are TRBV6-1 and TRBJ2-1, with 13 bases identical to TRBD2. The CDR3 totals 19 residues. The junction had 13 bases not matched to a gene; V was cut back by 2 bases and J by 6 bases. Germline assignment: CDR1 MNHNS and CDR2 SASEGT. CDR3 nucleotide sequence: TGTGCCAGCAGTGAACTAGTCCCGGGACTAGCGGGAATGGGCAATGAGCAGTTCTTC. It specifies CASSELVPGLAGMGNEQFF.